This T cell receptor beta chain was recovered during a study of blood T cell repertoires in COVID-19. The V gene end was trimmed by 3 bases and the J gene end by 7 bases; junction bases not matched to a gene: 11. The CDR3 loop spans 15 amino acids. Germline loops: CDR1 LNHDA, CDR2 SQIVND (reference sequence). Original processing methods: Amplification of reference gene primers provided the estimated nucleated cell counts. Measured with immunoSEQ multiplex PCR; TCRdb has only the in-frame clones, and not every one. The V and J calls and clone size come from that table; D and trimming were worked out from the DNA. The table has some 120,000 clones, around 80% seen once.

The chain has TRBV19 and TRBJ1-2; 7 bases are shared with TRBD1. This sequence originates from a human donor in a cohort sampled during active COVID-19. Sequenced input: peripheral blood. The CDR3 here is CASSIRPGGPIGYTF. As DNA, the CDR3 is TGTGCCAGTAGTATTCGGCCAGGGGGACCAATTGGCTACACCTTC.